What follows are 14 T cell receptor beta chains derived from one specimen sequenced in a study of blood T cell repertoires in COVID-19. This table comes from immunoSEQ multiplex PCR, and its TCRdb copy is limited to in-frame clones, with some not included. The sample carries 200,000 to 300,000 clones, more than 80% recorded once. Specimen: peripheral blood. These receptors were obtained from a woman older than 75 with COVID-19, enrolled during active disease.

The V and J genes are TRBV19 and TRBJ2-2; 11 nucleotides align to TRBD1. V was pared by 7 bases and J by 5 bases, with 6 bases of the junction left unmatched. The CDR3 loop spans 15 amino acids. Germline V gene sequence: CDR1 LNHDA, CDR2 SQIVND (reference sequence). CDR3 nucleotide sequence: TGTGCCAGTAAAGTTTGGGACAGGGGGACCGGGGAGCTGTTTTTT. The encoded protein is CASKVWDRGTGELFF.

The chain uses TRBV6-2 or TRBV6-3 and TRBJ1-1; no firm D call. Trimming shortened V by 4 bases and J by 2 bases, and 14 bases separated the two germline ends. CDR3 size: 15 residues. The V gene's germline CDR1 is MNHEY and CDR2 SVGEGT. The CDR3 sequence is CASSSPHGENTEAFF. The CDR3 nucleotides are TGTGCCAGCAGTTCTCCTCACGGGGAAAACACTGAAGCTTTCTTT.

The chain couples TRBV29-1 to TRBJ2-3, with 13 bases fitting TRBD2. Per germline, CDR1 SQVTM and CDR2 ANQGSEA. The CDR3 runs 16 residues. Germline trimming cut 4 bases from V and 4 bases from J; bases unmatched to any gene: 8. Here the CDR3 DNA reads TGCAGCGTTGGGGGACTAGCGGGGCAGTTCGCAGATACGCAGTATTTT. Its translation is CSVGGLAGQFADTQYF.

This clone was seen once. J is TRBJ2-7 and V is TRBV12-3 or TRBV12-4; D unclear. CDR3 length equals 13 residues. Trimming took off 3 bases at V and 2 bases at J, with 8 bases between the two ends. This CDR3 is CASSFFRAYEQYF. For the CDR3, the DNA is TGTGCCAGCAGTTTCTTCCGGGCCTACGAGCAGTACTTC.

The chain employs TRBV25-1 and TRBJ1-1; TRBD1 matches at 7 bases. The CDR3 spans 14 residues. Germline V gives CDR1 MGHDK, CDR2 SYGVNS. J lost 1 base, V lost 6 bases, and 5 bases had no gene match. In nucleotides, the CDR3 is TGTGCCAGCAGATTAGGGGGCCCGAACACTGAAGCTTTCTTT. Amino acid sequence: CASRLGGPNTEAFF.

This rearrangement joins TRBV28 to TRBJ2-7; the D gene is possibly TRBD1 (6 bases). The ends were cut back, 3 bases at V and 9 bases at J, with 12 bases in the middle. The CDR3 is 12 residues long. Germline V gives CDR1 MDHEN, CDR2 SYDVKM. CDR3 sequence reads: CASSFRQGTQYF. The CDR3 DNA reads TGTGCCAGCAGTTTTCGGCAGGGGACGCAGTACTTC.

The V and J genes are TRBV9 and TRBJ2-5; 9 bases are shared with TRBD2. The CDR3 is 16 residues long. V dropped 0 bases and J dropped 5; count of bases not matched to a gene: 8. Per the germline V gene, CDR1 is SGDLS and CDR2 is YYNGEE. CDR3 DNA: TGTGCCAGCAGCGTAGAAGCGGGAGGAATTATGGAGACCCAGTACTTC. Translated, it gives CASSVEAGGIMETQYF.

The gene calls are TRBV5-4 and TRBJ2-1, with 8 nucleotides matching TRBD2. Germline loops: CDR1 SGHNT, CDR2 YYREEE (reference sequence). The trim removed 4 bases at V and 8 bases at J, leaving 11 bases unmatched. The CDR3 is 15 residues long. Here the CDR3 DNA reads TGTGCCAGCAGCCGGGAGACGGGGGGGCCTTATGAGCAGTTCTTC. As protein: CASSRETGGPYEQFF.

CDR3 nucleotide sequence: TGCAGCGGTCGGCAGGCCACTGAAGCTTTCTTT. It encodes CSGRQATEAFF. The genes are TRBV29-1 and TRBJ1-1; D is undetermined. CDR3 length: 11 amino acids. Germline V CDR1 and CDR2: SQVTM, ANQGSEA. V was cut by 7 bases and J by 4 bases, with 10 bases left in between.

This chain links TRBV7-9 with TRBJ1-1; D might be TRBD1 (6 bases). The CDR3 has 13 residues. V gave up 1 base and J gave up 5 bases, with 8 bases separating them. Germline V lookup: CDR1 SEHNR, CDR2 FQNEAQ (reference sequence). CDR3 nucleotide sequence: TGTGCCAGCAGCTTAGGGGGACAAACTGAAGCTTTCTTT. It codes for CASSLGGQTEAFF. Drawing the rest from reference TRBV7-9 and TRBJ1-1, the complete variable domain is DTGVSQNPRHKITKRGQNVTFRCDPISEHNRLYWYRQTLGQGPEFLTYFQNEAQLEKSRLLSDRFSAERPKGSFSTLEIQRTEQGDSAMYLCASSLGGQTEAFFGQGTRLTVV.

The gene calls are TRBV9 and TRBJ2-1, with 8 nucleotides matching TRBD2. Per the germline V gene, CDR1 is SGDLS and CDR2 is YYNGEE. Trimming cost V 4 bases and J 0 bases; bases outside gene matches: 6. This CDR3 contains 16 residues. In DNA form, the CDR3 reads TGTGCCAGCAGCTCGGGGGGGACTCCCTCCTACAATGAGCAGTTCTTC. This translates into CASSSGGTPSYNEQFF.

The V gene is TRBV6-2 or TRBV6-3, the J gene TRBJ1-2; no reliable D call. This CDR3 comprises 12 residues. V lost 5 bases and J lost 4, with 8 bases in between. CDR1 is MNHEY and CDR2 is SVGEGT in the germline V gene. CDR3 bases: TGTGCCAGCAGTCCGACAAGCTATGGCTACACCTTC. This sequence encodes CASSPTSYGYTF.

This clone was observed a handful of times. The chain employs TRBV3-1 (or the pseudogene TRBV3-2) and TRBJ1-4; TRBD1 is a possible D gene (6 bases). There are 15 residues in the CDR3. The V end lost 2 bases, the J end lost 5 bases, and 12 bases lay between the germline ends. Germline V gene sequence: CDR1 LGHDT, CDR2 YNNKEL (reference sequence). DNA for the CDR3: TGTGCCAGCAGCCAAATCGGACAGTTAAATGAAAAACTGTTTTTT. As protein: CASSQIGQLNEKLFF.

The chain uses TRBV19 and TRBJ2-6, with 7 bases lining up with TRBD1. J lost 0 bases, V lost 4 bases, and 6 bases had no gene match. CDR1 and CDR2 from the germline V gene are LNHDA and SQIVND (reference sequence). The CDR3 is 17 residues long. The CDR3 DNA reads TGTGCCAGTAGTAGGGGGACAGTAAACTCTGGGGCCAACGTCCTGACTTTC. Protein: CASSRGTVNSGANVLTF.